This T cell receptor beta chain comes out of a study of T cell clonotyping in hematopoietic cell transplantation. This CDR3 contains 15 residues. Germline loops: CDR1 MGHDK, CDR2 SYGVNS. V lost 3 bases to trimming and J lost 8 bases; unmatched junction nucleotides: 10. Study outcomes and limitations: Recipient TCR diversity dropped after transplant; expanded clonotypes rose from day 30 to 180. At the given depth, recipient repertoires were over 95% de novo clonotypes. No sorting was done, leaving CD4 and CD8 contributions mixed.

Of note for this clone: Its target is unknown.

Clones were sequenced by immunoSEQ multiplex PCR, and TCRdb holds only the in-frame ones, with some missing. The sample holds about 27,000 clones, approximately 94% seen once. Source material: peripheral blood mononuclear cells. The genes are TRBV25-1 and TRBJ1-2; 9 nucleotides line up with TRBD1. The receptor was derived from a man over 45 in good health. Some clones in this sample may be carry-over from other donors' samples. Here the CDR3 reads CASSDTTGTGYGYTF. The DNA of the CDR3 is TGTGCCAGCAGTGACACTACCGGGACAGGGTACGGCTACACCTTC.